A selection of T cell receptor beta chains follows, all from one sample in a study of cytomegalovirus exposure and HLA in healthy donors. Some clones are missing from TCRdb's copy, which holds only in-frame ones; the method was immunoSEQ multiplex PCR. The sample holds 110,000 to 150,000 clones, about 80% seen once. The sample comprised PBMCs. These receptors all come from a man aged 25 to 40 in good health and CMV-seronegative. Both conserved end residues are part of each CDR3. A D gene is named only where the DNA matches it firmly. Size is omitted from some rows. Given values are once, few, many or a class for expanded clones.

clone size: -
D gene: -
J gene: TRBJ2-7
V gene: TRBV7-8
CDR3 protein: CASSQSLTVAHEQYF
CDR3 DNA: TGTGCCAGCAGCCAATCGTTGACAGTAGCCCACGAGCAGTACTTC

clone size: -
D gene: TRBD1
J gene: TRBJ1-2
V gene: TRBV19
CDR3 protein: CASSIDGTANYGYTF
CDR3 DNA: TGTGCCAGTAGTATAGACGGGACAGCCAACTATGGCTACACCTTC

clone size: -
D gene: -
J gene: TRBJ1-2
V gene: TRBV5-4
CDR3 protein: CASSVDTSNYGYTF
CDR3 DNA: TGTGCCAGCAGCGTGGACACCTCTAACTATGGCTACACCTTC

clone size: -
D gene: -
J gene: TRBJ2-1
V gene: TRBV7-5
CDR3 protein: CARSNGGSYNEQFF
CDR3 DNA: TGTGCCAGAAGCAACGGAGGCTCCTACAATGAGCAGTTCTTC

clone size: few
D gene: -
J gene: TRBJ1-4
V gene: TRBV30
CDR3 protein: CAWSVTGSEKLFF
CDR3 DNA: TGTGCCTGGAGTGTAACGGGTAGTGAAAAACTGTTTTTT

clone size: -
D gene: TRBD2
J gene: TRBJ2-1
V gene: TRBV10-2
CDR3 protein: CASSEGAGVGYVNEQFF
CDR3 DNA: TGCGCCAGCAGTGAGGGAGCGGGAGTAGGCTATGTCAATGAGCAGTTCTTC

clone size: -
D gene: TRBD1
J gene: TRBJ2-7
V gene: TRBV5-5
CDR3 protein: CASSSSPGQGYEQYF
CDR3 DNA: TGTGCCAGCAGCTCATCACCGGGACAGGGTTACGAGCAGTACTTC

clone size: -
D gene: -
J gene: TRBJ1-4
V gene: TRBV7-3
CDR3 protein: CASSLKAEDSKGLTNEKLFF
CDR3 DNA: TGTGCCAGCAGCTTAAAAGCGGAGGACAGTAAAGGCCTAACTAATGAAAAACTGTTTTTT

clone size: -
D gene: -
J gene: TRBJ2-2
V gene: TRBV13
CDR3 protein: CASSLVRALNTGELFF
CDR3 DNA: TGTGCCAGCAGCTTAGTCAGGGCCCTGAACACCGGGGAGCTGTTTTTT

clone size: few
D gene: TRBD1
J gene: TRBJ1-6
V gene: TRBV2
CDR3 protein: CASSGRQGYNSPLNF
CDR3 DNA: TGTGCCAGCAGTGGCAGACAGGGATATAATTCACCCCTCAACTTT

clone size: -
D gene: -
J gene: TRBJ2-7
V gene: TRBV4-1
CDR3 protein: CASSPTPPSHEQYF
CDR3 DNA: TGCGCCAGCAGCCCCACTCCCCCTTCCCACGAGCAGTACTTC

clone size: -
D gene: -
J gene: TRBJ1-4
V gene: TRBV9
CDR3 protein: CASSVTGTTTNEKLFF
CDR3 DNA: TGTGCCAGCAGCGTCACAGGGACCACAACTAATGAAAAACTGTTTTTT

clone size: -
D gene: TRBD1
J gene: TRBJ2-7
V gene: TRBV18
CDR3 protein: CASSPRRDRGLYSYEQYF
CDR3 DNA: TGTGCCAGCTCACCACGCCGGGACAGGGGTCTATATTCCTACGAGCAGTACTTC

clone size: -
D gene: -
J gene: TRBJ2-7
V gene: TRBV4-1
CDR3 protein: CASSQVRSSYEQYF
CDR3 DNA: TGCGCCAGCAGCCAAGTAAGGAGCTCCTACGAGCAGTACTTC

clone size: -
D gene: TRBD1
J gene: TRBJ2-7
V gene: TRBV5-1
CDR3 protein: CASSLLRGTGVTYEQYF
CDR3 DNA: TGCGCCAGCAGCCTCCTCAGAGGGACAGGGGTTACCTACGAGCAGTACTTC

clone size: -
D gene: TRBD2
J gene: TRBJ2-3
V gene: TRBV6-5
CDR3 protein: CASSYGAGGGTDTQYF
CDR3 DNA: TGTGCCAGCAGTTACGGGGCGGGAGGTGGTACAGATACGCAGTATTTT

clone size: -
D gene: -
J gene: TRBJ1-2
V gene: TRBV5-1
CDR3 protein: CASSPDSANYGYTF
CDR3 DNA: TGCGCCAGCAGCCCGGACAGCGCAAACTATGGCTACACCTTC

clone size: -
D gene: -
J gene: TRBJ1-5
V gene: TRBV15
CDR3 protein: CATSRWALGTSNQPQHF
CDR3 DNA: TGTGCCACCAGCAGATGGGCTTTGGGTACTAGCAATCAGCCCCAGCATTTT

clone size: -
D gene: -
J gene: TRBJ2-2
V gene: TRBV5-6
CDR3 protein: CASSPGYTGELFF
CDR3 DNA: TGTGCCAGCAGCCCAGGGTATACCGGGGAGCTGTTTTTT

clone size: once
D gene: -
J gene: TRBJ2-7
V gene: TRBV7-2
CDR3 protein: CASSFVVASSYEQYF
CDR3 DNA: TGTGCCAGCAGCTTCGTCGTGGCTAGCTCCTACGAGCAGTACTTC

clone size: -
D gene: TRBD1
J gene: TRBJ1-2
V gene: TRBV5-1
CDR3 protein: CASSLGHRGLANYGYTF
CDR3 DNA: TGCGCCAGCAGCTTGGGGCACAGGGGACTGGCTAACTATGGCTACACCTTC

clone size: -
D gene: TRBD1
J gene: TRBJ2-3
V gene: TRBV5-1
CDR3 protein: CASRQGADTQYF
CDR3 DNA: TGCGCCAGCAGACAGGGGGCAGATACGCAGTATTTT

clone size: -
D gene: TRBD1
J gene: TRBJ1-4
V gene: TRBV7-9
CDR3 protein: CASSLGFGQVHNEKLFF
CDR3 DNA: TGTGCCAGCAGCTTAGGATTCGGACAGGTCCATAATGAAAAACTGTTTTTT

clone size: -
D gene: TRBD2
J gene: TRBJ2-1
V gene: TRBV11-1
CDR3 protein: CASSLSRVAGGGEQFF
CDR3 DNA: TGTGCCAGCAGCTTATCGAGGGTAGCGGGGGGTGGGGAGCAGTTCTTC

clone size: -
D gene: TRBD1
J gene: TRBJ1-2
V gene: TRBV7-2
CDR3 protein: CASSFRGTGYYGYTF
CDR3 DNA: TGTGCCAGCAGCTTTAGGGGGACAGGGTATTATGGCTACACCTTC

clone size: -
D gene: -
J gene: TRBJ1-1
V gene: TRBV5-4
CDR3 protein: CASSNRLNNTEAFF
CDR3 DNA: TGTGCCAGCAGCAACCGACTGAACAACACTGAAGCTTTCTTT

clone size: -
D gene: TRBD2
J gene: TRBJ2-1
V gene: TRBV18
CDR3 protein: CASSRGLAGYEQFF
CDR3 DNA: TGTGCCAGCTCACGGGGACTAGCGGGATATGAGCAGTTCTTC

clone size: -
D gene: TRBD2
J gene: TRBJ2-3
V gene: TRBV6-1
CDR3 protein: CASIREAATDTQYF
CDR3 DNA: TGTGCCAGCATCCGGGAGGCGGCCACAGATACGCAGTATTTT

clone size: few
D gene: -
J gene: TRBJ1-5
V gene: TRBV6-1
CDR3 protein: CASSERGGGNQPQHF
CDR3 DNA: TGTGCCAGCAGTGAACGGGGGGGTGGTAATCAGCCCCAGCATTTT

clone size: -
D gene: -
J gene: TRBJ1-2
V gene: TRBV7-6
CDR3 protein: CASSLSLGGSGGTPYGYTF
CDR3 DNA: TGTGCCAGCAGCTTAAGTTTGGGTGGCTCGGGGGGCACTCCCTATGGCTACACCTTC

clone size: -
D gene: TRBD1
J gene: TRBJ1-1
V gene: TRBV4-1
CDR3 protein: CASSQERIQGARAFF
CDR3 DNA: TGCGCCAGCAGCCAAGAGCGGATTCAGGGGGCGAGAGCTTTCTTT

clone size: -
D gene: -
J gene: TRBJ2-3
V gene: TRBV10-3
CDR3 protein: CAISGSGQGDTQYF
CDR3 DNA: TGTGCCATCAGTGGAAGCGGCCAAGGAGATACGCAGTATTTT

clone size: -
D gene: -
J gene: TRBJ2-1
V gene: TRBV5-4
CDR3 protein: CASRLVGSSYNEQFF
CDR3 DNA: TGTGCCAGCAGATTGGTGGGGAGCTCCTACAATGAGCAGTTCTTC

clone size: -
D gene: -
J gene: TRBJ2-3
V gene: TRBV6-4
CDR3 protein: CASSDMAGSTDTQYF
CDR3 DNA: TGTGCCAGCAGTGACATGGCGGGAAGCACAGATACGCAGTATTTT

clone size: -
D gene: -
J gene: TRBJ1-1
V gene: TRBV5-1
CDR3 protein: CASSLFFRGAETEAFF
CDR3 DNA: TGCGCCAGCAGCTTGTTTTTTCGGGGGGCTGAGACTGAAGCTTTCTTT

clone size: -
D gene: -
J gene: TRBJ1-5
V gene: TRBV4-1
CDR3 protein: CASSQGWGRGNQPQHF
CDR3 DNA: TGCGCCAGCAGCCAAGGGTGGGGGCGAGGCAATCAGCCCCAGCATTTT

clone size: once
D gene: TRBD2
J gene: TRBJ2-2
V gene: TRBV5-4
CDR3 protein: CASSFPSGINTGELFF
CDR3 DNA: TGTGCCAGCAGCTTTCCTAGCGGGATCAATACCGGGGAGCTGTTTTTT

clone size: -
D gene: -
J gene: TRBJ1-4
V gene: TRBV5-4
CDR3 protein: CASSLAPGTNEKLFF
CDR3 DNA: TGTGCCAGCAGCTTGGCCCCAGGGACTAATGAAAAACTGTTTTTT

clone size: -
D gene: -
J gene: TRBJ2-3
V gene: TRBV11-1
CDR3 protein: CASSFNRGDTQYF
CDR3 DNA: TGTGCCAGCAGCTTTAATCGGGGAGATACGCAGTATTTT

clone size: -
D gene: TRBD1
J gene: TRBJ2-2
V gene: TRBV5-1
CDR3 protein: CASSTGTGDTGELFF
CDR3 DNA: TGCGCCAGCAGCACGGGGACAGGGGATACCGGGGAGCTGTTTTTT